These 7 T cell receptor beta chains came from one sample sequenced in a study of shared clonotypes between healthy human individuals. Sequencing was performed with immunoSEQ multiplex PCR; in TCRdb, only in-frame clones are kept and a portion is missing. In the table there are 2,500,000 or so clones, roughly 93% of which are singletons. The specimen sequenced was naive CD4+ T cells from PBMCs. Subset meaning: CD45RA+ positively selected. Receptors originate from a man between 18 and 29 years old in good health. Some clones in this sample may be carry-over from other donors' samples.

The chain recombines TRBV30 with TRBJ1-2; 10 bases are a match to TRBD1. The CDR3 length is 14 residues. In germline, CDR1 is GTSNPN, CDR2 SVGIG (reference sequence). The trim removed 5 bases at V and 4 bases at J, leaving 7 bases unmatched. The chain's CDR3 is CAWDGGQGSYGYTF. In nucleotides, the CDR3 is TGTGCCTGGGACGGGGGACAGGGGTCCTATGGCTACACCTTC.

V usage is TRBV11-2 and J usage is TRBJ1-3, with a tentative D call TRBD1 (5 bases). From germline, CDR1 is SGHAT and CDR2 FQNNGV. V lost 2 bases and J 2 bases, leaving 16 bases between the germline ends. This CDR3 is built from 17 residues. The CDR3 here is CASSLQRSGNPGNTIYF. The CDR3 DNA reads TGTGCCAGCAGCTTACAACGCTCAGGGAACCCTGGAAACACCATATATTTT.

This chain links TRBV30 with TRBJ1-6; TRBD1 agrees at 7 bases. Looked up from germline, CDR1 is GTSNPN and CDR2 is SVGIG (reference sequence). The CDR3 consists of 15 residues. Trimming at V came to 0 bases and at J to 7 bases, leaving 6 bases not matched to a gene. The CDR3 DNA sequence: TGTGCCTGGAGTGTAGGAGGGACAGCAAATTCACCCCTCCACTTT. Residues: CAWSVGGTANSPLHF.

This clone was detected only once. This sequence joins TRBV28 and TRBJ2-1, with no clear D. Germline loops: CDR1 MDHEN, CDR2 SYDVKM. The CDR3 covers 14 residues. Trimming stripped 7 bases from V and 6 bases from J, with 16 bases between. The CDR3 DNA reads TGTGCCAGCACCCCCTCAGGAGTTCGCAATGAGCAGTTCTTC. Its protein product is CASTPSGVRNEQFF.

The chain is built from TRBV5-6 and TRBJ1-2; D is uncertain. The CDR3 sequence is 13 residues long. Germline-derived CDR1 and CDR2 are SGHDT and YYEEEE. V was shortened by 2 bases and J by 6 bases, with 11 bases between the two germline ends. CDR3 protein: CASSFGSEDGYTF. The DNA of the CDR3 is TGTGCCAGCAGCTTTGGGAGTGAGGATGGCTACACCTTC.

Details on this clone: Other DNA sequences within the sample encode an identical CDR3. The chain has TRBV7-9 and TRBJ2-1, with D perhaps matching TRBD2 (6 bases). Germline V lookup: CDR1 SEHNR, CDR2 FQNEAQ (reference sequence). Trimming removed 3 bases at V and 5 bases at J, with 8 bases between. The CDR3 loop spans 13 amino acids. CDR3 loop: CASSFRGNNEQFF. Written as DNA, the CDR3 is TGTGCCAGCAGCTTCCGGGGGAACAATGAGCAGTTCTTC.

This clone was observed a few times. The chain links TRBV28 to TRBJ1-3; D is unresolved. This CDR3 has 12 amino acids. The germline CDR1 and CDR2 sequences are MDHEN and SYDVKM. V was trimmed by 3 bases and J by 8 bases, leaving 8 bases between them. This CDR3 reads CASSFGADTIYF. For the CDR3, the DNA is TGTGCCAGCAGTTTTGGAGCAGACACCATATATTTT.